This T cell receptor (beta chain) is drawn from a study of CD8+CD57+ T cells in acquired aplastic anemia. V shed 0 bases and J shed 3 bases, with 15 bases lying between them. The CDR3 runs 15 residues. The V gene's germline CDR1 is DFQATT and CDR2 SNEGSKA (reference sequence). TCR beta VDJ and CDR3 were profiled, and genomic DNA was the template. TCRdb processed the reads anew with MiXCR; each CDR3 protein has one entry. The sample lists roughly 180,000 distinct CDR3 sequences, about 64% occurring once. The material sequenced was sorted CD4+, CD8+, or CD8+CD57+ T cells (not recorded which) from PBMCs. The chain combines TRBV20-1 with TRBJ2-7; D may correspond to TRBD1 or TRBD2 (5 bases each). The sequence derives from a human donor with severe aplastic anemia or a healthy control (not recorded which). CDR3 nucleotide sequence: TGCAGTGCTAGAGATGAGGGGCGTTCTGTCTACGAGCAGTACTTC. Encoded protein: CSARDEGRSVYEQYF.